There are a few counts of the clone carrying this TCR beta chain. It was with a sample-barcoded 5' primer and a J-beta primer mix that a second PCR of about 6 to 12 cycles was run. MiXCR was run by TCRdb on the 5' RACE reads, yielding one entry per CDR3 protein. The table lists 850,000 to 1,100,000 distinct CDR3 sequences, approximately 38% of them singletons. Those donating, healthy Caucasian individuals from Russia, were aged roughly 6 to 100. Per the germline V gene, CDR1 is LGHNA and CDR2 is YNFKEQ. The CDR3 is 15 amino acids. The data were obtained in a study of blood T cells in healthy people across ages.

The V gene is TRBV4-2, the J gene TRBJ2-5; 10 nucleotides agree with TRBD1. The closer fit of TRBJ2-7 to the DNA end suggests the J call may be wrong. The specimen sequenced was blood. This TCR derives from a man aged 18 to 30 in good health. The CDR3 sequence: CASSRGTGDAYEQYF. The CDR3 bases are TGTGCCAGCAGCCGAGGGACAGGGGATGCCTACGAGCAGTACTTC.